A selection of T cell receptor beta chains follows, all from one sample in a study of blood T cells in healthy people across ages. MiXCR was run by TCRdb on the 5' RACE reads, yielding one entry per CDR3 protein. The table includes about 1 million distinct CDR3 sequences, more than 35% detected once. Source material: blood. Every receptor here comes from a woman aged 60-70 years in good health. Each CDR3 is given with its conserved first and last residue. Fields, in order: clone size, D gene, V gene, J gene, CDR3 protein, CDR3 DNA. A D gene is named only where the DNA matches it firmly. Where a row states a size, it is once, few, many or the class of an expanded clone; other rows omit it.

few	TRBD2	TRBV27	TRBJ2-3	CASSILAGRTDTQYF	TGTGCCAGCAGTATCTTAGCGGGCCGCACAGATACGCAGTATTTT
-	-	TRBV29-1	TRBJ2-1	CSVEGGRGGEEQFF	TGCAGCGTCGAGGGAGGTAGAGGGGGGGAGGAGCAGTTCTTC
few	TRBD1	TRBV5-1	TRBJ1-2	CASSLATGANYGYTF	TGCGCCAGCAGCTTGGCCACAGGGGCAAACTATGGCTACACCTTC
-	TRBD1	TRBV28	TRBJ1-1	CASSRDRVGTEAFF	TGTGCCAGCAGTCGCGACAGGGTTGGAACTGAAGCTTTCTTT
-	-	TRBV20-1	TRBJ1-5	CSARGAGRVNQPQHF	TGCAGTGCTAGAGGGGCAGGTCGGGTCAATCAGCCCCAGCATTTT
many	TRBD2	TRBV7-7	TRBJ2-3	CASSLTSGMADTQYF	TGTGCCAGCAGCTTAACTAGCGGGATGGCAGATACGCAGTATTTT
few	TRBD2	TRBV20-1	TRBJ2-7	CSARGSPRTSGSYEQYF	TGCAGTGCTCGAGGGTCGCCCCGGACTAGCGGTTCCTACGAGCAGTACTTC
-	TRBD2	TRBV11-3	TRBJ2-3	CASSPSGRATSGNTDTQYF	TGTGCCAGCAGCCCCTCGGGGAGGGCCACTAGCGGGAACACAGATACGCAGTATTTT
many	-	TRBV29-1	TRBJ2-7	CSVGVPYEQYF	TGCAGCGTTGGGGTTCCCTACGAGCAGTACTTC
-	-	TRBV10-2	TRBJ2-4	CASSFGQNIQYF	TGCGCCAGTAGTTTCGGACAAAACATTCAGTACTTC
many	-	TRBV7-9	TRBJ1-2	CASSLEANYGYTF	TGTGCCAGCAGCTTAGAGGCAAACTATGGCTACACCTTC
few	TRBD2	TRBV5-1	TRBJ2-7	CASSHRDYVYEQYF	TGCGCCAGCAGCCACCGGGACTACGTCTACGAGCAGTACTTC
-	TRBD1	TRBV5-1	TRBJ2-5	CASSLGGTGGGETQYF	TGCGCCAGCAGCTTGGGCGGGACAGGGGGAGGAGAGACCCAGTACTTC
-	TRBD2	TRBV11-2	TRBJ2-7	CASSLGGGSSYNEQYF	TGTGCCAGCAGCTTAGGCGGCGGGAGCTCCTACAATGAGCAGTACTTC
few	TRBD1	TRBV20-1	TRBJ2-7	CSARDRDSLPEQYF	TGCAGTGCTAGAGACCGGGACAGCCTCCCAGAGCAGTACTTC
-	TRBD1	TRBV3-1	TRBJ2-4	CASSPPTGDIQYF	TGTGCCAGCAGCCCGCCAACAGGGGACATTCAGTACTTC
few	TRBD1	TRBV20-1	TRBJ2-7	CSALGQGRNEQYF	TGCAGTGCCCTGGGACAGGGGAGGAACGAGCAGTACTTC
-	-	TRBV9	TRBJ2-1	CASSGQRGPIEQFF	TGTGCCAGCAGCGGTCAAAGGGGACCGATAGAGCAGTTCTTC
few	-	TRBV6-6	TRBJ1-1	CASSYPPEGPEAFF	TGTGCCAGCAGTTACCCCCCGGAAGGCCCCGAAGCTTTCTTT
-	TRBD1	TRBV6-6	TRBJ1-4	CASIQGTANEKLFF	TGTGCCAGCATACAGGGGACGGCTAATGAAAAACTGTTTTTT
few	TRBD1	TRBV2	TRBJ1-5	CASKPGQGDQPQHF	TGTGCCAGCAAACCGGGACAGGGTGACCAGCCCCAGCATTTT
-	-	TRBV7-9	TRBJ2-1	CASSSLGGGADNNEQFF	TGTGCCAGCAGCTCGTTAGGGGGAGGTGCAGATAACAATGAGCAGTTCTTC
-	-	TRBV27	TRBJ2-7	CASSPETPGYEQYF	TGTGCCAGCAGTCCAGAGACCCCCGGCTACGAGCAGTACTTC
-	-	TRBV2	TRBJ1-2	CASSEYGSGDYGYTF	TGTGCCAGCAGTGAATATGGCAGCGGGGATTATGGCTACACCTTC
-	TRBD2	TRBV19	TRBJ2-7	CASSNLAGYEQYF	TGTGCCAGTAGTAACCTAGCGGGTTACGAGCAGTACTTC
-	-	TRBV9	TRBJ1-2	CASCVSDSSYGYTF	TGTGCCAGCTGCGTTTCAGACAGTAGCTATGGCTACACCTTC
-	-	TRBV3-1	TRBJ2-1	CASSHPNQGDLLGGYNEQFF	TGTGCCAGCAGCCACCCGAATCAAGGGGACCTTCTAGGAGGGTACAATGAGCAGTTCTTC
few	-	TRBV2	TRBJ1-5	CASTPDRSNQPQHF	TGTGCCAGCACCCCGGACAGAAGCAATCAGCCCCAGCATTTT
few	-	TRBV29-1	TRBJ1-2	CSVEEGSREGYTF	TGCAGCGTTGAAGAAGGGTCCCGTGAGGGCTACACCTTC
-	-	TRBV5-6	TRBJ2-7	CASSRKVRGPYEQYF	TGTGCCAGCAGCCGGAAGGTCAGGGGACCCTACGAGCAGTACTTC
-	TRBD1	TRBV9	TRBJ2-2	CASSAGQGANTGELFF	TGTGCCAGCAGCGCGGGACAGGGGGCAAACACCGGGGAGCTGTTTTTT
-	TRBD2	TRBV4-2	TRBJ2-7	CSSSQGLAGVYEQYF	TGTTCCAGCAGCCAAGGACTAGCGGGAGTCTACGAGCAGTACTTC
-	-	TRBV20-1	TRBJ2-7	CSAGSGNLPYVQYF	TGCAGTGCTGGTAGCGGAAATCTACCATACGTGCAGTACTTC
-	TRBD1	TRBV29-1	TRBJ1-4	CSVSGTGGEKLFF	TGCAGCGTCTCCGGGACAGGGGGAGAAAAACTGTTTTTT
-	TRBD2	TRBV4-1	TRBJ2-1	CASSSGSNEQFF	TGCGCCAGCAGCAGCGGGAGTAATGAGCAGTTCTTC
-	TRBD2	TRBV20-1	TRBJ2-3	CSLQNLGREQVDTQYF	TGCAGCCTTCAAAACCTGGGGCGGGAGCAGGTAGATACGCAGTATTTT
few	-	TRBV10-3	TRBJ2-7	CAISEVKGEGEQYF	TGTGCCATCAGTGAGGTGAAGGGGGAGGGCGAGCAGTACTTC
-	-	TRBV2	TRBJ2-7	CASSDPVSGAYEQYF	TGTGCCAGCAGTGACCCAGTATCAGGGGCCTACGAGCAGTACTTC
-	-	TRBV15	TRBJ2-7	CATSPDSPYEQYF	TGTGCCACCAGCCCGGACTCACCCTACGAGCAGTACTTC
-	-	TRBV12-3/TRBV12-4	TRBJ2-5	CASSSGEHNEQYF	TGTGCCAGCAGTTCCGGAGAGCATAATGAGCAGTACTTC
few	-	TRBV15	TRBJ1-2	CATSDGRGIYGYTF	TGTGCCACCAGCGATGGGCGGGGGATCTATGGCTACACCTTC
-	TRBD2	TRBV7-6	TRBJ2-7	CASSPGTSRSVFYEQYF	TGTGCCAGCAGCCCCGGGACTAGCAGGAGCGTGTTCTACGAGCAGTACTTC
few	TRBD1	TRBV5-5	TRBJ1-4	CASSWRTGGFNEKLFF	TGTGCCAGCAGCTGGCGGACAGGGGGATTTAATGAAAAACTGTTTTTT
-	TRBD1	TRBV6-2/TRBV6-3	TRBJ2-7	CACRRQGAYEQYF	TGTGCCTGCAGGCGACAGGGGGCATACGAGCAGTACTTC
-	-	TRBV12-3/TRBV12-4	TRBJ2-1	CASSLPGDRYDEQFF	TGTGCCAGCAGTCTACCGGGAGATCGATACGATGAGCAGTTCTTC
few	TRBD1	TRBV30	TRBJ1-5	CAWSVPRDRGGQPQHF	TGTGCCTGGAGTGTACCCCGCGACAGGGGAGGCCAGCCCCAGCATTTT
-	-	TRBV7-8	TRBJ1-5	CAGSLGLDYQPQHF	TGTGCCGGCAGCTTAGGTCTGGACTATCAGCCCCAGCATTTT
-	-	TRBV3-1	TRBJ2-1	CASSRRRLAISYNEQFF	TGTGCCAGCAGCAGAAGGAGGCTAGCGATCTCCTACAATGAGCAGTTCTTC
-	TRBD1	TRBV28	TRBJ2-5	CASRTTGTGVGTQYF	TGTGCCAGCAGAACGACCGGGACAGGGGTGGGGACCCAGTACTTC
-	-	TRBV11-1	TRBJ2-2	CASSVKWADNTGELFF	TGTGCCAGCAGCGTAAAATGGGCGGACAACACCGGGGAGCTGTTTTTT
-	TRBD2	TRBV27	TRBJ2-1	CASSLRGRGTSGRVNEQFF	TGTGCCAGCTCCCTTCGGGGCAGGGGGACTAGCGGGAGGGTGAATGAGCAGTTCTTC
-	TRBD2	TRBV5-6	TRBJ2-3	CASTPGGPHTDTQYF	TGTGCCAGCACGCCGGGAGGCCCCCACACAGATACGCAGTATTTT